This TCR beta chain was found in a study of T cells in tumors after PD-1 blockade. Study details: Some patients also took daily vismodegib 150 mg during anti-PD-1 treatment.

TCRdb's copy holds only in-frame clones and misses some; the assay was immunoSEQ multiplex PCR. In the table there are over 60,000 clones, over 65% of which are singletons. Tumor or blood genomic DNA was sequenced, with inputs of about 616 ng to 6,500 ng. This CDR3 is built from 15 residues. The germline gives CDR1 MDHEN, CDR2 SYDVKM. V was pared by 1 base and J by 8 bases, with 8 bases of the junction left unmatched. Details on this clone: Its cognate antigen is unknown.

Study findings and constraints: Around 45% of tumor TCR clonotypes were also found in blood.

The chain employs TRBV28 and TRBJ1-2; 9 positions match TRBD1. This sequence originates from a human donor with basal cell carcinoma. The source was PBMCs, collected after anti-PD-1 treatment. This CDR3 reads CASSLSAGTGKGYTF. The CDR3 DNA is TGTGCCAGCAGTTTATCCGCCGGGACAGGGAAAGGCTACACCTTC.